The count of the clone carrying this T cell receptor (beta chain) is one. This record comes from a study of control samples from healthy donors and cancer patients. Between the trimmed V and J ends, which lost 7 bases and 7 bases, there was a span of 14 bases. Germline V gene lookup returns CDR1 SQVTM and CDR2 ANQGSEA. The CDR3 is 11 residues long. Profiling relied on immunoSEQ multiplex PCR, and the TCRdb table lists in-frame clones only, not all of them. The table lists nearly 200,000 clones, about 89% of them singletons. This chain links TRBV29-1 with TRBJ2-7, with a tentative D call TRBD2 (7 bases). Sequenced input: blood. This sequence was found in a man aged 25-45 years in good health. The CDR3 here is CSAGGGGEQYF. The CDR3 DNA sequence: TGCAGCGCTGGGGGGGGCGGGGAGCAGTACTTC.